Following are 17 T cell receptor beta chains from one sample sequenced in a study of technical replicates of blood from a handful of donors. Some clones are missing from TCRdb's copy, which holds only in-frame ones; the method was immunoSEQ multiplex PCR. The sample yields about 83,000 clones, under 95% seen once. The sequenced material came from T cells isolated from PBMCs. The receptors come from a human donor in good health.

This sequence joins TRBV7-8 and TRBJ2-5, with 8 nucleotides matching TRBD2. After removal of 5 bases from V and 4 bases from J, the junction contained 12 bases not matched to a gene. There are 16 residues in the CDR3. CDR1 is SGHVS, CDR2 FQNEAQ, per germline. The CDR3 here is CASSEVSGDGAETQYF. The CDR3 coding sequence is TGTGCCAGCAGCGAAGTTAGCGGGGATGGGGCAGAGACCCAGTACTTC.

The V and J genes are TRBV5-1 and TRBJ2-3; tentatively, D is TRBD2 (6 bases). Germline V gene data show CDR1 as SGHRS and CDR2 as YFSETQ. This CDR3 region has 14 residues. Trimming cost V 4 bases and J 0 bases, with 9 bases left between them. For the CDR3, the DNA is TGCGCCAGCAGCGACGGACTAAGCACAGATACGCAGTATTTT. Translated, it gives CASSDGLSTDTQYF.

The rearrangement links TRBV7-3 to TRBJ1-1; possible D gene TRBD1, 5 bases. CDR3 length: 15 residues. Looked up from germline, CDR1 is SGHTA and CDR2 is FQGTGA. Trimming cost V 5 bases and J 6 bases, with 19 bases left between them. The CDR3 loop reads CASSTSDSFYAEAFF. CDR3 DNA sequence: TGTGCCAGCAGCACGTCCGACAGCTTTTACGCTGAAGCTTTCTTT.

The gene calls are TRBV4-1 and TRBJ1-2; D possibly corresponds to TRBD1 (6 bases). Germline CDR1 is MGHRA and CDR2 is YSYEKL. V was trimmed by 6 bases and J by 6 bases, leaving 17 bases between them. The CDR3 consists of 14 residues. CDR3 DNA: TGCGCCAGCAGACCAGGCAGGGGCTTTAATGGCTACACCTTC. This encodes CASRPGRGFNGYTF.

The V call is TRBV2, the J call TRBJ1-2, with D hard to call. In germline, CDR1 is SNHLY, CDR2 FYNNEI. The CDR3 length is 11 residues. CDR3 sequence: CAGGTNYGYTF. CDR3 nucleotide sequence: TGTGCGGGCGGGACTAACTATGGCTACACCTTC. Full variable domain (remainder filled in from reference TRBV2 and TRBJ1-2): EPEVTQTPSHQVTQMGQEVILRCVPISNHLYFYWYRQILGQKVEFLVSFYNNEISEKSEIFDDQFSVERPDGSNFTLKIRSTKLEDSAMYFCAGGTNYGYTFGSGTRLTVV.

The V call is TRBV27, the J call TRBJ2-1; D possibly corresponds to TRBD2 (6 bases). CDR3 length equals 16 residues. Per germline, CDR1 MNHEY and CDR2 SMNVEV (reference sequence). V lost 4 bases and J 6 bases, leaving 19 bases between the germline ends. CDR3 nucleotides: TGTGCCAGCAGTTCCCTAGCGACTAGGATTGGCAATGAGCAGTTCTTC. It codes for CASSSLATRIGNEQFF.

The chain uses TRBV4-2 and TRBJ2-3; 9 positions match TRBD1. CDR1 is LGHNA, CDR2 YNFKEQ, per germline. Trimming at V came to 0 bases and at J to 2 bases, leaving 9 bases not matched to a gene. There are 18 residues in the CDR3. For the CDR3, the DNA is TGTGCCAGCAGCCAAGAAGCCCGGACAGGGGCCATCACAGATACGCAGTATTTT. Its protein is CASSQEARTGAITDTQYF.

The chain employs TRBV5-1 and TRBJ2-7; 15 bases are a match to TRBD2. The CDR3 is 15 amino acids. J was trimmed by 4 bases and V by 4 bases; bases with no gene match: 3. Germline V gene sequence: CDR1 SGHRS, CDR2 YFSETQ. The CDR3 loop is CASSPGTSGGYEQYF. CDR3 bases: TGCGCCAGCAGCCCCGGGACTAGCGGGGGGTACGAGCAGTACTTC.

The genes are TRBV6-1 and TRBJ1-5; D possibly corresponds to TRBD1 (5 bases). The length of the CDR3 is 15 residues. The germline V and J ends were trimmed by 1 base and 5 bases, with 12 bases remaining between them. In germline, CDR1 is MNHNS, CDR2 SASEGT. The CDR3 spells CASSEGWRGDQPQHF. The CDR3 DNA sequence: TGTGCCAGCAGTGAAGGTTGGAGGGGTGATCAGCCCCAGCATTTT.

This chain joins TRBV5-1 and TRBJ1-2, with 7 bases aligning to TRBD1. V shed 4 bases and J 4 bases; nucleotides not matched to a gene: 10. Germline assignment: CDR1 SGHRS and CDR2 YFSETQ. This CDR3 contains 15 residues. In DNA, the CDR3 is TGCGCCAGCAGCCTGATTGAGACAGGGAGCTATGGCTACACCTTC. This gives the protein CASSLIETGSYGYTF. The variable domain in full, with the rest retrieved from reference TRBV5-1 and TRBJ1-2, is KAGVTQTPRYLIKTRGQQVTLSCSPISGHRSVSWYQQTPGQGLQFLFEYFSETQRNKGNFPGRFSGRQFSNSRSEMNVSTLELGDSALYLCASSLIETGSYGYTFGSGTRLTVV.

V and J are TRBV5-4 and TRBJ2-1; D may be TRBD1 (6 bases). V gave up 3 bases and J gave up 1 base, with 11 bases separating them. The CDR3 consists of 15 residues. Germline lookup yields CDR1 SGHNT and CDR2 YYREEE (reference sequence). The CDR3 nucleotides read TGTGCCAGCAGCTCTAGACAGGCTTCCTACAATGAGCAGTTCTTC. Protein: CASSSRQASYNEQFF.

CDR3 protein: CASSRTTGSGGPYEQYF. In DNA form, the CDR3 reads TGCGCCAGCAGCAGGACTACGGGGAGCGGGGGGCCCTACGAGCAGTACTTC. The chain recombines TRBV5-1 with TRBJ2-7, with 9 bases fitting TRBD2. Trimming removed 4 bases from V and 2 bases from J; junction bases left unmatched: 13. Germline values: CDR1 SGHRS, CDR2 YFSETQ. The length of the CDR3 is 17 residues.

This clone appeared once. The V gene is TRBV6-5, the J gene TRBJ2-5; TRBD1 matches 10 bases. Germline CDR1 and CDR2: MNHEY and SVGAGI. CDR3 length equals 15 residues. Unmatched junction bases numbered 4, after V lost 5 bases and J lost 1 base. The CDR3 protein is CASSLGQGLQETQYF. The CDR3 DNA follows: TGTGCCAGCAGTCTGGGACAGGGGCTCCAAGAGACCCAGTACTTC.

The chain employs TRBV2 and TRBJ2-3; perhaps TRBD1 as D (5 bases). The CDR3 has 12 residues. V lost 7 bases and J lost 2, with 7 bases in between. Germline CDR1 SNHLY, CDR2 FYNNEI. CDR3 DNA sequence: TGTGCCAGCACGACAGACACAGATACGCAGTATTTT. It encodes CASTTDTDTQYF.

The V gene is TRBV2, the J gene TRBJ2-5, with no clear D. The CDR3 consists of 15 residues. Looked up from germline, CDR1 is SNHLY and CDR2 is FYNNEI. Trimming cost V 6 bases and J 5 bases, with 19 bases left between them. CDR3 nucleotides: TGTGCCAGCAGGGGCTATAACCCTCGGTGGGAGACCCAGTACTTC. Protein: CASRGYNPRWETQYF.

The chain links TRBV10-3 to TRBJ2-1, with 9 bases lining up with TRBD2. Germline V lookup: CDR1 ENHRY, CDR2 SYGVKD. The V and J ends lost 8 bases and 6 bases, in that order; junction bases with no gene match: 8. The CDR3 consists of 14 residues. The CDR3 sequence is CAISLAGASNEQFF. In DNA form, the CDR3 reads TGTGCCATCTCATTAGCGGGAGCTAGCAATGAGCAGTTCTTC.

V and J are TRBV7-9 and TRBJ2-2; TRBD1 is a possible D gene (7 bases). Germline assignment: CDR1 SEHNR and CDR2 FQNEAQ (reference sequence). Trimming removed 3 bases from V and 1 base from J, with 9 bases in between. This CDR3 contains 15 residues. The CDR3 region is CASSFQGGNTGELFF. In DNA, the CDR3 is TGTGCCAGCAGCTTTCAGGGGGGGAACACCGGGGAGCTGTTTTTT.